These 18 T cell receptor beta chains came from one sample sequenced in a study of beta chain features in type 1 diabetes. TCRB transcripts that were expressed got sequenced, as all of the isolated RNA had been reverse transcribed. Method: immunoSEQ multiplex PCR; TCRdb's copy keeps in-frame clones and lacks some. The sample has 240,000 or so clones, 68% seen once. The sequencing input was naive CD4+ T cells from blood. Receptors were obtained from a man aged 30-40 years in good health.

This chain uses TRBV7-2 with TRBJ2-1; D is uncertain. The CDR3 sequence is 15 residues long. The V end lost 3 bases, the J end lost 6 bases, and 15 bases lay between the germline ends. CDR1 is SGHTA and CDR2 is FQGNSA in the germline V gene. CDR3 DNA: TGTGCCAGCAGCTTGGCTCCGGCTAACTTCAATGAGCAGTTCTTC. Translation: CASSLAPANFNEQFF.

The rearrangement links TRBV29-1 to TRBJ1-1; possible D gene TRBD1, 5 bases. The germline V gene has CDR1 SQVTM and CDR2 ANQGSEA. The ends were cut back, 3 bases at V and 6 bases at J, with 11 bases in the middle. This CDR3 region has 12 residues. The CDR3 here is CSVDRGSAEAFF. In DNA form, the CDR3 reads TGCAGCGTTGATAGGGGTTCCGCTGAAGCTTTCTTT.

This clone has a handful of counts. V usage is TRBV7-2 and J usage is TRBJ2-2, with 9 bases identical to TRBD2. Trimming cost V 5 bases and J 4 bases; bases outside gene matches: 5. Germline CDR1 reads SGHTA; CDR2 reads FQGNSA. CDR3 size: 15 residues. The CDR3: CASSEPSGITGELFF. CDR3 in DNA: TGTGCCAGCAGCGAACCTAGCGGGATCACCGGGGAGCTGTTTTTT. The full variable domain, rest sourced from reference TRBV7-2 and TRBJ2-2, is GAGVSQSPSNKVTEKGKDVELRCDPISGHTALYWYRQSLGQGLEFLIYFQGNSAPDKSGLPSDRFSAERTGGSVSTLTIQRTQQEDSAVYLCASSEPSGITGELFFGEGSRLTVL.

CDR3 sequence reads: CAISEELAKNIQYF. CDR3 coding DNA: TGTGCCATCAGTGAGGAACTAGCCAAAAACATTCAGTACTTC. The chain uses TRBV10-3 and TRBJ2-4, with D unclear. V gave up 2 bases and J gave up 0 bases, with 5 bases separating them. Germline V gene lookup returns CDR1 ENHRY and CDR2 SYGVKD. The length of the CDR3 is 14 residues.

V usage is TRBV14 and J usage is TRBJ2-5; no clear D gene. This CDR3 is built from 15 residues. Trimming stripped 4 bases from V and 1 base from J, with 13 bases between. The germline V gene encodes CDR1 SGHDN and CDR2 FVKESK. CDR3 bases: TGTGCCAGCAGCCGAAGGGCTAATGTCCAAGAGACCCAGTACTTC. The encoded protein is CASSRRANVQETQYF.

The chain is built from TRBV19 and TRBJ1-6; the match to TRBD1 covers 7 bases. The CDR3 covers 16 residues. With V trimmed by 9 bases and J by 8 bases, 16 bases remained unmatched. Germline CDR1 is LNHDA and CDR2 is SQIVND (reference sequence). The CDR3 spells CASSSPGGANYSPLHF. The CDR3 DNA is TGTGCCAGCAGTTCACCAGGGGGGGCGAATTATTCACCCCTCCACTTT.

This clone has more than one count but fewer than ten. This chain links TRBV30 with TRBJ2-6, with D possibly matching TRBD1 (6 bases). This CDR3 has 19 amino acids. The V gene's germline CDR1 is GTSNPN and CDR2 SVGIG (reference sequence). Deletions cut 0 bases from V and 0 bases from J, with 18 bases between. This CDR3 reads CAWSVNPGVSPSGANVLTF. CDR3 DNA: TGTGCCTGGAGTGTAAATCCAGGGGTCTCCCCCTCTGGGGCCAACGTCCTGACTTTC.

The chain links TRBV15 to TRBJ2-5, with 8 bases fitting TRBD1. Germline loops: CDR1 LNHNV, CDR2 YYDKDF (reference sequence). V gave up 5 bases and J gave up 7 bases; unmatched junction bases: 3. The CDR3 is 12 amino acids. The chain's CDR3 is CATSGQGGTQYF. The CDR3 DNA sequence: TGTGCCACCAGCGGACAGGGCGGGACCCAGTACTTC.

This clone was observed a few times. This chain links TRBV7-2 with TRBJ2-1, with D tentatively TRBD1 (5 bases). This CDR3 region has 13 residues. V shed 1 base and J shed 7 bases, with 8 bases lying between them. CDR1 and CDR2 from the germline V gene are SGHTA and FQGNSA. CDR3 in amino acids: CASSLVAGNEQFF. CDR3 DNA: TGTGCCAGCAGCTTAGTGGCAGGGAATGAGCAGTTCTTC.

This chain connects TRBV2 to TRBJ1-6; 10 bases are a match to TRBD1. CDR1 SNHLY and CDR2 FYNNEI come from the germline V gene. The junction had 7 bases not matched to a gene; V was cut back by 9 bases and J by 5 bases. The CDR3 totals 15 residues. The CDR3 nucleotides read TGTGCCAGTAGGACAGGGGGTTTTGATAATTCACCCCTCCACTTT. This translates into CASRTGGFDNSPLHF.

The chain couples TRBV30 to TRBJ2-1, with unresolved D. The CDR3 sequence is 17 residues long. CDR1 is GTSNPN, CDR2 SVGIG, per germline (reference sequence). Trimming left V 2 bases short and J 0 bases short, with 17 bases between. CDR3: CAWSNYRAPSSYNEQFF. DNA for the CDR3: TGTGCCTGGAGTAATTATAGGGCGCCCAGCTCCTACAATGAGCAGTTCTTC.

The chain joins TRBV7-2 to TRBJ2-1; possible D gene TRBD1, 6 bases. CDR3 length equals 15 residues. Per germline, CDR1 SGHTA and CDR2 FQGNSA. Trimming removed 5 bases from V and 3 bases from J, with 14 bases in between. CDR3 region: CASSPRTGNYNEQFF. The CDR3 DNA follows: TGTGCCAGCAGCCCCCGAACAGGGAACTACAATGAGCAGTTCTTC.

The V call is TRBV29-1, the J call TRBJ2-2; D is ambiguous. The V and J ends lost 4 bases and 0 bases respectively, with 12 bases between them. Looked up from germline, CDR1 is SQVTM and CDR2 is ANQGSEA. The CDR3 totals 15 residues. This CDR3 is CSVVSGISNTGELFF. The CDR3 nucleotides are TGCAGCGTTGTATCCGGCATTTCGAACACCGGGGAGCTGTTTTTT.

The V gene is TRBV14, the J gene TRBJ1-1; unclear D gene. The germline V and J ends were trimmed by 4 bases and 4 bases, with 10 bases remaining between them. The CDR3 sequence is 13 residues long. Per the germline V gene, CDR1 is SGHDN and CDR2 is FVKESK. In DNA, the CDR3 is TGTGCCAGCAGCCCTTTCCGCGGCACTGAAGCTTTCTTT. This sequence encodes CASSPFRGTEAFF. The whole variable domain, filled in from reference TRBV14 and TRBJ1-1, reads EAGVTQFPSHSVIEKGQTVTLRCDPISGHDNLYWYRRVMGKEIKFLLHFVKESKQDESGMPNNRFLAERTGGTYSTLKVQPAELEDSGVYFCASSPFRGTEAFFGQGTRLTVV.

Here the CDR3 reads CAWTQENTQYF. The CDR3, as DNA: TGTGCCTGGACCCAGGAAAATACGCAGTATTTT. The chain links TRBV30 to TRBJ2-3; D is uncertain. Trimming removed 4 bases at V and 7 bases at J, with 9 bases between. Germline-derived CDR1 and CDR2 are GTSNPN and SVGIG (reference sequence). This CDR3 contains 11 residues.

A remark on this clone: Other DNA variants within this sample encode the same CDR3. The V gene is TRBV7-9, the J gene TRBJ2-3; 13 positions match TRBD2. V dropped 5 bases and J dropped 4; count of bases not matched to a gene: 6. The CDR3 consists of 16 residues. CDR1 and CDR2 from the germline V gene are SEHNR and FQNEAQ (reference sequence). CDR3 nucleotides: TGTGCCAGCAGCCTAGGACTAGCGGGAGCAGCAGATACGCAGTATTTT. Amino acids: CASSLGLAGAADTQYF. The variable domain in full, with the rest retrieved from reference TRBV7-9 and TRBJ2-3, is DTGVSQNPRHKITKRGQNVTFRCDPISEHNRLYWYRQTLGQGPEFLTYFQNEAQLEKSRLLSDRFSAERPKGSFSTLEIQRTEQGDSAMYLCASSLGLAGAADTQYFGPGTRLTVL.

The rearrangement links TRBV25-1 to TRBJ2-1; D perhaps matches TRBD1 (5 bases). The CDR3 loop spans 13 amino acids. With 3 bases removed from V and 11 bases from J, the gap between germline ends came to 14 bases. Germline loops: CDR1 MGHDK, CDR2 SYGVNS. In nucleotides, the CDR3 is TGTGCCAGCAGTGACCAAAGCAGGGCGAAGCAGTTCTTC. Protein product: CASSDQSRAKQFF. The complete variable domain, with remaining parts taken from reference TRBV25-1 and TRBJ2-1, reads EADIYQTPRYLVIGTGKKITLECSQTMGHDKMYWYQQDPGMELHLIHYSYGVNSTEKGDLSSESTVSRIRTEHFPLTLESARPSHTSQYLCASSDQSRAKQFFGPGTRLTVL.

This clone was seen once. V and J are TRBV7-2 and TRBJ2-6; D is unclear. This CDR3 contains 13 residues. V lost 1 base and J 4 bases, leaving 2 bases between the germline ends. CDR1 and CDR2 (germline): SGHTA, FQGNSA. The CDR3 here is CASSLVGANVLTF. The CDR3 region has the DNA TGTGCCAGCAGCTTAGTAGGGGCCAACGTCCTGACTTTC.